Each of the 22 T cell receptor beta chains below was sequenced from the same sample in a study of T cell responses to AZD1222 COVID-19 vaccine (dated by TCRdb to the early 2020s). Receptor amplification or capture employed the immunoSEQ multiplex PCR assay. The source is immuneACCESS, and TCRdb retained only in-frame sequences with V and J called. Part of the clones is not carried over; for the studies checked, unresolved V genes explain less than half of this, and the remainder is unexplained. The sample profile shows 90,000 to 120,000 clones; around 84% of them were found once. 2.5% to 4% of the sample is in the top ten clones. The time point label corresponds to: baseline before first vaccination. The input for sequencing was peripheral blood, taken on day 0 of AZD1222 vaccination. These receptors all stem from an adult in good health.

CDR3 sequence (DNA): TGTGCCAGCAGCTTAGGTACAGGGTGGGTAGGCAATCAGCCCCAGCATTTT. It translates to CASSLGTGWVGNQPQHF. This rearrangement joins TRBV7-2 to TRBJ1-5; the D gene is possibly TRBD1 (6 bases). The CDR3 length is 17 residues. The germline V and J ends were trimmed by 1 base and 2 bases, with 15 bases remaining between them. Germline V gives CDR1 SGHTA, CDR2 FQGNSA.

The chain is built from TRBV6-2 or TRBV6-3 and TRBJ2-7, with 8 positions matching TRBD1. Germline CDR1 is MNHEY and CDR2 is SVGEGT. V lost 2 bases to trimming and J lost 3 bases; unmatched junction nucleotides: 6. The CDR3 sequence is 15 residues long. CDR3 in amino acids: CASSYAETGVYEQYF. The CDR3 DNA reads as TGTGCCAGCAGTTACGCGGAGACAGGGGTCTACGAGCAGTACTTC.

This clone occurred many times. The chain uses TRBV5-8 and TRBJ1-5; no firm D call. The V gene's germline CDR1 is SGHTS and CDR2 YDEGEE. This CDR3 has 14 residues. V lost 0 bases and J 6 bases, leaving 10 bases between the germline ends. This chain's CDR3 is CASSLDRSPQPQHF. CDR3 bases: TGTGCCAGCAGCTTGGACCGCTCCCCTCAGCCCCAGCATTTT. Full variable domain (remainder filled in from reference TRBV5-8 and TRBJ1-5): EAGVTQSPTHLIKTRGQQATLRCSPISGHTSVYWYQQALGLGLQFLLWYDEGEERNRGNFPPRFSGRQFPNYSSELNVNALELEDSALYLCASSLDRSPQPQHFGDGTRLSIL.

This clone was detected only once. This chain links TRBV28 with TRBJ1-4; 7 positions match TRBD1. Germline V gene lookup returns CDR1 MDHEN and CDR2 SYDVKM. The CDR3 runs to 15 residues. V lost 5 bases and J lost 5; bases outside the gene matches: 8. Here the CDR3 reads CASSVPGQMNEKLFF. The CDR3 bases are TGTGCCAGCAGTGTTCCGGGACAGATGAATGAAAAACTGTTTTTT.

The CDR3 DNA follows: TGTGCCAGCAACCCTGGACTAGCGCACACAGATACGCAGTATTTT. This encodes CASNPGLAHTDTQYF. The chain combines TRBV7-2 with TRBJ2-3, with 9 bases matching TRBD2. The CDR3 totals 15 residues. V dropped 7 bases and J dropped 2; count of bases not matched to a gene: 7. CDR1 is SGHTA and CDR2 is FQGNSA in the germline V gene.

The chain carries TRBV7-9 and TRBJ2-7; the match to TRBD1 covers 7 bases. V dropped 1 base and J dropped 0; count of bases not matched to a gene: 3. The germline V gene has CDR1 SEHNR and CDR2 FQNEAQ (reference sequence). The CDR3 loop spans 15 amino acids. The CDR3 spells CASSLGGTASYEQYF. In DNA form, the CDR3 reads TGTGCCAGCAGCTTAGGAGGGACAGCCTCCTACGAGCAGTACTTC. Full variable domain (missing parts from reference TRBV7-9 and TRBJ2-7): DTGVSQNPRHKITKRGQNVTFRCDPISEHNRLYWYRQTLGQGPEFLTYFQNEAQLEKSRLLSDRFSAERPKGSFSTLEIQRTEQGDSAMYLCASSLGGTASYEQYFGPGTRLTVT.

The gene calls are TRBV5-4 and TRBJ2-2; a weak D match, TRBD2 (5 bases). This CDR3 is 14 amino acids long. The germline gives CDR1 SGHNT, CDR2 YYREEE (reference sequence). V lost 1 base and J lost 6, with 10 bases in between. CDR3 region: CASSLYRGAGELFF. The CDR3 DNA reads TGTGCCAGCAGCTTGTATCGGGGAGCCGGGGAGCTGTTTTTT. Based on the CDR3 plus reference TRBV5-4 and TRBJ2-2, the full variable domain is ETGVTQSPTHLIKTRGQQVTLRCSSQSGHNTVSWYQQALGQGPQFIFQYYREEENGRGNFPPRFSGLQFPNYSSELNVNALELDDSALYLCASSLYRGAGELFFGEGSRLTVL.

The rearrangement links TRBV4-3 to TRBJ1-3; TRBD1 aligns across 7 bases. From germline, CDR1 is LGHNA and CDR2 YSLEER. This CDR3 has 17 residues. The trim removed 3 bases at V and 0 bases at J, leaving 8 bases unmatched. CDR3 bases: TGCGCCAGCAGCCATCTCTCTGGACAGGACTCTGGAAACACCATATATTTT. Protein: CASSHLSGQDSGNTIYF.

The table lists this clone with a count of one. The V gene is TRBV18, the J gene TRBJ2-7; 11 bases align to TRBD2. There are 18 residues in the CDR3. CDR1 KGHSH and CDR2 LQKENI come from the germline V gene. V lost 0 bases and J lost 4; bases outside the gene matches: 11. The CDR3 region is CASSPPSASGGSLYEQYF. Written as DNA, the CDR3 is TGTGCCAGCTCACCACCGTCTGCTAGCGGGGGGTCCTTGTACGAGCAGTACTTC. Based on the CDR3 plus reference TRBV18 and TRBJ2-7, the full variable domain is NAGVMQNPRHLVRRRGQEARLRCSPMKGHSHVYWYRQLPEEGLKFMVYLQKENIIDESGMPKERFSAEFPKEGPSILRIQQVVRGDSAAYFCASSPPSASGGSLYEQYFGPGTRLTVT.

This chain joins TRBV7-6 and TRBJ2-1; D is unresolved. This CDR3 has 15 residues. Germline CDR1 is SGHVS and CDR2 is FNYEAQ. The V end lost 1 base, the J end lost 7 bases, and 14 bases lay between the germline ends. CDR3 in amino acids: CASSLGGSGSNEQFF. The CDR3 DNA follows: TGTGCCAGCAGCTTAGGGGGAAGTGGGTCTAATGAGCAGTTCTTC.

The V call is TRBV6-1, the J call TRBJ1-2; D is possibly TRBD1 (5 bases). The CDR3 totals 14 residues. The germline V gene has CDR1 MNHNS and CDR2 SASEGT. Trimming took 2 bases from V and 1 from J, leaving 8 bases between them. The CDR3 region is CASSELGGNYGYTF. The CDR3 bases are TGTGCCAGCAGTGAACTCGGGGGTAACTATGGCTACACCTTC.

The CDR3 here is CATSKDRGSEKLFF. CDR3 sequence (DNA): TGTGCCACCAGCAAAGACAGGGGTTCTGAAAAACTGTTTTTT. V and J are TRBV15 and TRBJ1-4; 8 positions agree with TRBD1. Germline values: CDR1 LNHNV, CDR2 YYDKDF (reference sequence). Trimming took 4 bases from V and 7 from J; bases not matched to a gene: 5. The CDR3 runs to 14 residues. Full variable domain (missing parts from reference TRBV15 and TRBJ1-4): DAMVIQNPRYQVTQFGKPVTLSCSQTLNHNVMYWYQQKSSQAPKLLFHYYDKDFNNEADTPDNFQSRRPNTSFCFLDIRSPGLGDTAMYLCATSKDRGSEKLFFGSGTQLSVL.

The chain couples TRBV19 to TRBJ2-2; D may be TRBD1 (5 bases). This CDR3 contains 15 residues. Germline CDR1 reads LNHDA; CDR2 reads SQIVND (reference sequence). Deletions cut 8 bases from V and 3 bases from J, with 16 bases between. The CDR3 DNA reads as TGTGCCAGTTCTAACCCCTCAGGGTACACCGGGGAGCTGTTTTTT. It is translated as CASSNPSGYTGELFF.

This chain connects TRBV27 to TRBJ2-7, with 7 bases matching TRBD1. Germline values: CDR1 MNHEY, CDR2 SMNVEV (reference sequence). The CDR3 sequence is 15 residues long. Trimming at V came to 8 bases and at J to 3 bases, leaving 13 bases not matched to a gene. CDR3 nucleotide sequence: TGTGCCAGCTATATCTCTGGGGACAGCATCTACGAGCAGTACTTC. Protein sequence: CASYISGDSIYEQYF.

This clone was recorded once. V usage is TRBV10-1 and J usage is TRBJ1-1; no definite D call. V was shortened by 6 bases and J by 3 bases, with 11 bases between the two germline ends. Germline assignment: CDR1 WNHNN and CDR2 SYGVQD (reference sequence). This CDR3 region has 13 residues. The CDR3 loop reads CASRDLVDTEAFF. CDR3 nucleotides: TGCGCCAGCAGGGATTTGGTCGACACTGAAGCTTTCTTT.

V gene TRBV27 combines with J gene TRBJ1-1, with 9 bases lining up with TRBD1. The germline V gene has CDR1 MNHEY and CDR2 SMNVEV (reference sequence). This CDR3 comprises 14 residues. The J segment lost 1 base and the V segment lost 6 bases, leaving 3 bases of the junction unmatched. The CDR3 DNA follows: TGTGCCAGCAGCCTACAGGGGGCGAACACTGAAGCTTTCTTT. Translation gives CASSLQGANTEAFF.

This chain connects TRBV10-1 to TRBJ2-1; D not certain. The CDR3 spans 14 residues. CDR1 and CDR2 from the germline V gene are WNHNN and SYGVQD (reference sequence). Trimming removed 6 bases from V and 9 bases from J, with 18 bases in between. In DNA, the CDR3 is TGCGCCAGCAGCCAAGGACGTCCCCCGGGTGAGCAGTTCTTC. It yields the protein CASSQGRPPGEQFF.

V and J are TRBV19 and TRBJ1-1, with TRBD1 matching over 11 bases. The CDR3 runs 15 residues. J was trimmed by 5 bases and V by 3 bases; bases with no gene match: 5. CDR1 is LNHDA, CDR2 SQIVND, per germline (reference sequence). CDR3 sequence (DNA): TGTGCCAGTAGTATTAGGGGACAGGGGGATACTGAAGCTTTCTTT. Translating gives CASSIRGQGDTEAFF.

The genes are TRBV10-1 and TRBJ1-2, with D hard to call. Germline lookup yields CDR1 WNHNN and CDR2 SYGVQD (reference sequence). V lost 3 bases and J lost 6, with 5 bases in between. This CDR3 has 11 amino acids. CDR3 loop: CASSERDGYTF. Here the CDR3 DNA reads TGCGCCAGCAGTGAACGGGATGGCTACACCTTC.

In this sample, this clone turned up once. The rearrangement links TRBV4-1 to TRBJ1-6; D possibly corresponds to TRBD1 (5 bases). The V end was cut by 0 bases, the J end by 13 bases, with 16 bases between. The length of the CDR3 is 15 residues. Germline-derived CDR1 and CDR2 are MGHRA and YSYEKL. The CDR3 nucleotides are TGCGCCAGCAGCCAAGAGGCCCAGGGCGAAGTCCCCCTCCACTTT. This codes for CASSQEAQGEVPLHF.

The chain recombines TRBV7-8 with TRBJ1-1; the D gene is possibly TRBD1 (5 bases). Per germline, CDR1 SGHVS and CDR2 FQNEAQ. CDR3 size: 15 residues. V was trimmed by 5 bases and J by 5 bases, leaving 18 bases between them. CDR3 amino acids: CASSRITGGRTEAFF. The CDR3 coding sequence is TGTGCCAGCAGCCGTATTACAGGCGGCAGGACTGAAGCTTTCTTT.

V is TRBV30 and J is TRBJ2-7, with D perhaps matching TRBD2 (5 bases). Germline values: CDR1 GTSNPN, CDR2 SVGIG (reference sequence). The CDR3 runs to 12 residues. V gave up 5 bases and J gave up 3 bases, with 11 bases separating them. CDR3 in amino acids: CAWGGGLYEQYF. CDR3 bases: TGTGCCTGGGGTGGAGGACTCTACGAGCAGTACTTC.